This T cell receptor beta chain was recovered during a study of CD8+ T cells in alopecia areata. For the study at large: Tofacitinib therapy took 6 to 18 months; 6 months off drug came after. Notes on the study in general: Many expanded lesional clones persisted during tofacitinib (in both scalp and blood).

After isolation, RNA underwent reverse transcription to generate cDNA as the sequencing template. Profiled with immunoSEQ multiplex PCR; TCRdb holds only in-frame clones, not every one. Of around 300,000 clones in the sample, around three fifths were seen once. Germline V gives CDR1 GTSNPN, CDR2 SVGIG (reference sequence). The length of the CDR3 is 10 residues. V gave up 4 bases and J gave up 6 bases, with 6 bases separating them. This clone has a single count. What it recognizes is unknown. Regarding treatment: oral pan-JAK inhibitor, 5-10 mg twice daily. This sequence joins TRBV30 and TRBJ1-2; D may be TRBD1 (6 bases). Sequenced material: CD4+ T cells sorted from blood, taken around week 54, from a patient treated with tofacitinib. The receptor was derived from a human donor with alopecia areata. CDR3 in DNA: TGTGCCTGGAACAGGGATGGCTACACCTTC. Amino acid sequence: CAWNRDGYTF.